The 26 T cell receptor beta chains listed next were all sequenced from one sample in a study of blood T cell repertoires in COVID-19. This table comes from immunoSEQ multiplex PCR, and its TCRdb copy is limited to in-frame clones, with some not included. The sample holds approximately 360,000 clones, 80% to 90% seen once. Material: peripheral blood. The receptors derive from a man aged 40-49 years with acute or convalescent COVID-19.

The CDR3 DNA sequence: TGTGCCAGCAGTAAATCCGGGACAGAAGGTCAAGAGACCCAGTACTTC. Translated: CASSKSGTEGQETQYF. The V gene is TRBV9, the J gene TRBJ2-5; 7 bases are shared with TRBD1. The CDR3 has 16 amino acids. V gave up 5 bases and J gave up 2 bases; unmatched junction bases: 12. Germline V gene lookup returns CDR1 SGDLS and CDR2 YYNGEE.

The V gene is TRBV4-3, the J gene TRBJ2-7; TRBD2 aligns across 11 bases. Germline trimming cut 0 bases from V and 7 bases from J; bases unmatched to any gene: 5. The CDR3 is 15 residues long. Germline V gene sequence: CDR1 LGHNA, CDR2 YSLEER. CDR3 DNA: TGCGCCAGCAGCCAAGACAGACTAGCGGGGAGAGAGCAGTACTTC. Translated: CASSQDRLAGREQYF.

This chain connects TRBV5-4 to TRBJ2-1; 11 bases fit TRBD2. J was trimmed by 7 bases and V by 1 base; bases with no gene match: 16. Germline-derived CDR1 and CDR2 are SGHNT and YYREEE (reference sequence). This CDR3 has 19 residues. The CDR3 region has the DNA TGTGCCAGCAGCTTGTACCGGACACACTCGGGACTAGCGGATAATGAGCAGTTCTTC. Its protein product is CASSLYRTHSGLADNEQFF.

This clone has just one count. The DNA of the CDR3 is TGTGCCAGCAGCTTAAGGGACAGGGGAACCACAGATACGCAGTATTTT. It is translated as CASSLRDRGTTDTQYF. The chain is built from TRBV5-4 and TRBJ2-3; 10 bases are shared with TRBD1. The CDR3 has 16 amino acids. CDR1 and CDR2 (germline): SGHNT, YYREEE (reference sequence). With 2 bases clipped from V and 2 bases from J, the junction kept 5 bases outside the gene matches.

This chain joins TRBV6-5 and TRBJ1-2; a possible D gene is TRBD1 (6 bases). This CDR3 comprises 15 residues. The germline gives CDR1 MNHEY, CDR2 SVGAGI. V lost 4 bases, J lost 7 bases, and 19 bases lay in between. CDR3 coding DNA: TGTGCCAGCAGTTCACGGACAGCAACCTCGCGTGGCTACACCTTC. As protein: CASSSRTATSRGYTF.

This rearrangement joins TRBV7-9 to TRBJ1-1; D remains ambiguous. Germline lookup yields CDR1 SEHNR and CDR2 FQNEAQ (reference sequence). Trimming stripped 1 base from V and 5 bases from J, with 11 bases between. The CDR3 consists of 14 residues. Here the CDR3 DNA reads TGTGCCAGCAGCTTAGATCTACAGCTAACTGAAGCTTTCTTT. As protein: CASSLDLQLTEAFF.

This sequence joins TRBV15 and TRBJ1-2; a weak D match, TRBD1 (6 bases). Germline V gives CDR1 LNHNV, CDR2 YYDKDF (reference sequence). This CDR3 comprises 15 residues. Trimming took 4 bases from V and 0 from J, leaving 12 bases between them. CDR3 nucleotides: TGTGCCACCAGCAATATACAGGGACCTAACTATGGCTACACCTTC. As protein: CATSNIQGPNYGYTF. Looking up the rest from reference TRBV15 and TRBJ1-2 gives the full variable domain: DAMVIQNPRYQVTQFGKPVTLSCSQTLNHNVMYWYQQKSSQAPKLLFHYYDKDFNNEADTPDNFQSRRPNTSFCFLDIRSPGLGDTAMYLCATSNIQGPNYGYTFGSGTRLTVV.

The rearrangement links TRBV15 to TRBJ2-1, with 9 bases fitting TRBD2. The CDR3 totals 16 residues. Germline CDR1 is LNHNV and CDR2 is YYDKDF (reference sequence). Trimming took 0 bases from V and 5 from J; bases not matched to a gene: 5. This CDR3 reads CATSRDLSGGHNEQFF. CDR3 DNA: TGTGCCACCAGCAGAGATCTTAGCGGGGGCCACAATGAGCAGTTCTTC.

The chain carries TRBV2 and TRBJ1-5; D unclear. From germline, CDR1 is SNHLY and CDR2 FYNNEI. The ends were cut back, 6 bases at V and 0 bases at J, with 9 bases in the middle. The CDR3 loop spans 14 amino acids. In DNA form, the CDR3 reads TGTGCCAGCAGAGAGGACTTTAGCAATCAGCCCCAGCATTTT. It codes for CASREDFSNQPQHF.

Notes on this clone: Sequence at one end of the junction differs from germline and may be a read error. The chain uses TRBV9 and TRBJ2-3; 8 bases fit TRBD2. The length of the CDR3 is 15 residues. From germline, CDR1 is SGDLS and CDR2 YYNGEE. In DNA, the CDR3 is TGTGTCAGCAGTCTGAGCGGGAGTGACACAGATACGCAGTATTTT. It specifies CVSSLSGSDTDTQYF.

CDR3 sequence: CASSPGRGLGTEAFF. The CDR3 DNA is TGTGCCAGCAGCCCCGGACGGGGTCTGGGGACTGAAGCTTTCTTT. The chain is built from TRBV9 and TRBJ1-1, with D hard to call. Germline V CDR1 and CDR2: SGDLS, YYNGEE. Deletions cut 4 bases from V and 5 bases from J, with 18 bases between. The CDR3 runs 15 residues.

The CDR3 nucleotides are TGTGCCAGCAGCTCCCTAGCGGGAGGCACCTACGAGCAGTACTTC. It translates to CASSSLAGGTYEQYF. This sequence joins TRBV11-1 and TRBJ2-7; 11 nucleotides agree with TRBD2. The trim removed 4 bases at V and 2 bases at J, leaving 4 bases unmatched. CDR3 length: 15 amino acids. Germline values: CDR1 SGHAT, CDR2 FQDESV (reference sequence).

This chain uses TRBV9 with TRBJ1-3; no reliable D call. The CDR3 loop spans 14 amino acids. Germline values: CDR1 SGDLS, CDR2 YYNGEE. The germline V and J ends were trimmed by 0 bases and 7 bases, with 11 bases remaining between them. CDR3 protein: CASSVGEGGNTIYF. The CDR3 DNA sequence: TGTGCCAGCAGCGTAGGGGAGGGTGGGAACACCATATATTTT.

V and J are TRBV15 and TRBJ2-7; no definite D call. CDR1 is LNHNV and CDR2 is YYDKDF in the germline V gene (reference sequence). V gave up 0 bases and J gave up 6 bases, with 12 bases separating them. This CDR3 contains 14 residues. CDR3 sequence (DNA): TGTGCCACCAGCAGAGAGGGCGCAGCAATCGAGCAGTACTTC. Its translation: CATSREGAAIEQYF.

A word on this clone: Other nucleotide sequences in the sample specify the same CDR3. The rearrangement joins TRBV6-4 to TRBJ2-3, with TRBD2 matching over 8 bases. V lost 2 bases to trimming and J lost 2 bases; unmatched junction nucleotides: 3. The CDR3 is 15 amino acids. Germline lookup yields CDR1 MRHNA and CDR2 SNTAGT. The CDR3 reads CASSDSGGHTDTQYF. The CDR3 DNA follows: TGTGCCAGCAGTGACAGCGGGGGCCACACAGATACGCAGTATTTT.

CDR3 loop: CASSSYYNEQFF. CDR3 sequence (DNA): TGTGCCAGCAGCTCCTACTACAATGAGCAGTTCTTC. The chain links TRBV7-9 to TRBJ2-1; D gene unclear. This CDR3 has 12 amino acids. Germline values: CDR1 SEHNR, CDR2 FQNEAQ (reference sequence). V was clipped by 4 bases and J by 3 bases, with 4 bases between them.

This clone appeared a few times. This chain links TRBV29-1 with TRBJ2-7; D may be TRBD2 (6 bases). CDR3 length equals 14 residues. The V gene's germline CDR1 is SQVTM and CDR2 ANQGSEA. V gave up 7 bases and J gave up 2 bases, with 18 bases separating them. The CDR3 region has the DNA TGCAGCGCCAGTATTGGGGGGTACACCTACGAGCAGTACTTC. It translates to CSASIGGYTYEQYF.

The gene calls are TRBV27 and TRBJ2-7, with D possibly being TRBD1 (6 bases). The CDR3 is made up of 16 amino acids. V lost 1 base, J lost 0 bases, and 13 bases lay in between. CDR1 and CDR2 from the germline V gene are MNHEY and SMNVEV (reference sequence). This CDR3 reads CASSLWGQSSSYEQYF. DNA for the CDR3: TGTGCCAGCAGTTTATGGGGGCAGAGTAGCTCCTACGAGCAGTACTTC.

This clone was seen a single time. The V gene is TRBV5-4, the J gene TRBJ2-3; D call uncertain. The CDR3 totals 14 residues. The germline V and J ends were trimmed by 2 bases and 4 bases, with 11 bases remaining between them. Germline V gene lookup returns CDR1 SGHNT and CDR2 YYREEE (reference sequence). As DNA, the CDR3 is TGTGCCAGCAGCTTTAGAGCGACCCCAGATACGCAGTATTTT. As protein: CASSFRATPDTQYF.

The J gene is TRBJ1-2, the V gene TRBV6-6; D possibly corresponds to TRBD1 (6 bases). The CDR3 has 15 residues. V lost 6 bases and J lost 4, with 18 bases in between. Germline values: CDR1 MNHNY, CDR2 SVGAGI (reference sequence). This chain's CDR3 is CASSPVDRRIYGYTF. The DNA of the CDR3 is TGTGCCAGCAGCCCCGTCGACAGGCGAATCTATGGCTACACCTTC.

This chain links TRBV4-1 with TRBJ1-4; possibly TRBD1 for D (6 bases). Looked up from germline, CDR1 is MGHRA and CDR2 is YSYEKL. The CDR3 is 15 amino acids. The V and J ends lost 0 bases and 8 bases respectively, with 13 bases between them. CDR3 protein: CASSQDSQGREKLFF. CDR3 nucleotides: TGCGCCAGCAGCCAAGATTCACAGGGAAGGGAAAAACTGTTTTTT.

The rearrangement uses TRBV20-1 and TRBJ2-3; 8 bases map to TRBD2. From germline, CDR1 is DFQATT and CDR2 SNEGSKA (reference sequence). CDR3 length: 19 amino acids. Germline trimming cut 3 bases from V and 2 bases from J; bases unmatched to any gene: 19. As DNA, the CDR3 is TGCAGTGCTAGTGTCGCGGGGGGTCCCCTAACGTTTTCCACAGATACGCAGTATTTT. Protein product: CSASVAGGPLTFSTDTQYF.

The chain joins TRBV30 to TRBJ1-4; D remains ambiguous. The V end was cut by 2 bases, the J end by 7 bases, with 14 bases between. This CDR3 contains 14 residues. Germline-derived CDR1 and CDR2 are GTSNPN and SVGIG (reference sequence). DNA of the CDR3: TGTGCCTGGAGTATAGGAGTCAGTAGTGAAAAACTGTTTTTT. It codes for CAWSIGVSSEKLFF.

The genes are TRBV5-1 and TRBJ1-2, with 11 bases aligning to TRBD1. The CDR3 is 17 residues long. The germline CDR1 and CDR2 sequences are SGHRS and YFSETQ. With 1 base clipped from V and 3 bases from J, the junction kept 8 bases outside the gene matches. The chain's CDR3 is CASSLFGQGARDYGYTF. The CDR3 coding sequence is TGCGCCAGCAGCTTGTTCGGACAGGGGGCTCGAGACTATGGCTACACCTTC.

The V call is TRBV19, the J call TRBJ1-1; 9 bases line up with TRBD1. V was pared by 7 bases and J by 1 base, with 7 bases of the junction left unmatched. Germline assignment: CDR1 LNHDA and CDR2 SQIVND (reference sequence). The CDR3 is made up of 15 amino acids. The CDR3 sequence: CASTPGQGGNTEAFF. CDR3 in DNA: TGTGCCAGTACCCCGGGACAGGGAGGGAACACTGAAGCTTTCTTT.

The CDR3: CASSVVPSGGVLAGSGELFF. The CDR3 DNA reads as TGTGCCAGCAGCGTAGTGCCTAGCGGGGGGGTCCTCGCTGGATCCGGGGAGCTGTTTTTT. The rearrangement joins TRBV9 to TRBJ2-2; 12 positions match TRBD2. V lost 0 bases, J lost 6 bases, and 15 bases stayed unmatched. The CDR3 runs 20 residues. CDR1 and CDR2 from the germline V gene are SGDLS and YYNGEE.